This T cell receptor beta chain came from a study of human T cells and chemical hapten exposure. Study-wide context: There were per-sample TCR yield variations, arising mainly from small pooled library volume differences.

Time point given: patch test 1, 2 weeks after DPC sensitization. Specified treatment: therapeutic diphenylcyclopropenone sensitization with weekly scalp DPC. TCRdb called the RACE reads again in MiXCR, with one record for every CDR3 protein. The sample lists roughly 200,000 distinct CDR3 sequences, about 20% occurring once. Germline V CDR1 and CDR2: DFQATT, SNEGSKA (reference sequence). The CDR3 is made up of 14 amino acids. Between the trimmed V and J ends, which lost 5 bases and 3 bases, there was a span of 15 bases. This clonotype was recorded a few times. The chain carries TRBV20-1 and TRBJ2-3; a possible D gene is TRBD2 (5 bases). The TCR was taken from a woman in her forties or fifties with alopecia areata. Some clones in this sample may be carry-over from other donors' samples. This specimen was whole blood, taken in connection with sensitization to the hapten diphenylcyclopropenone (DPC). Written as DNA, the CDR3 is TGCAGTGCTGGGTACAGCGGATTGACAGATACGCAGTATTTT. Its translation: CSAGYSGLTDTQYF.